This T cell receptor beta chain was sequenced for a study of regulatory T cells in long-lasting Graves disease. Of note for this clonotype: Its target is not known. The junction does not match germline at one end; this may be a read error.

Time point here: persistent/refractory GD, antithyroid drugs over 5 years with positive TRAb. PBMC RNA served as the TCR library source. Study results and caveats: Persistent Graves' patients possessed reduced TCR diversity relative to recently diagnosed ones. There was favoring of TRBV28, TRBJ1-2 and TRBJ2-5 in persistent disease. Patients with persistent disease shared around 2,700 public clonotypes, outpacing the approximately 920 shared by new patients.

In germline, CDR1 is SGHVS, CDR2 FQNEAQ. This CDR3 is built from 12 residues. In building TCR beta libraries, iRepertoire HTBI primers were used together with Arm-PCR of CDR3 regions. TCRdb fed the multiplex PCR reads into MiXCR, producing one record per CDR3 protein. The sample includes about 660,000 distinct CDR3 sequences, about 32% seen only once; the top ten take under 50%. This chain connects TRBV7-8 to TRBJ1-2; D gene uncertain. This sample comprised peripheral blood mononuclear cells (PBMCs), obtained when the disease was refractory, from a patient treated with antithyroid drugs. The clonotype was recovered from a female donor with Graves disease. For the CDR3, the DNA is TGTGCCAACAGCACCAGAGAGACCGGCTACACCTTC. Translating gives CANSTRETGYTF.